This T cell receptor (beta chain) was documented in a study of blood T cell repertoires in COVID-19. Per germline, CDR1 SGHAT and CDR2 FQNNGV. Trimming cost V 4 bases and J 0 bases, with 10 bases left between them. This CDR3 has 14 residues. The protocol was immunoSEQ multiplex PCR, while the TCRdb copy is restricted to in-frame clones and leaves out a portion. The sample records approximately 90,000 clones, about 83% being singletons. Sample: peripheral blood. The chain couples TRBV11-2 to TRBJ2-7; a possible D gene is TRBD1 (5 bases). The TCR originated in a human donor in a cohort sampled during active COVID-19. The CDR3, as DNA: TGTGCCAGCAGCTCGTACAGGTTCTCCTACGAGCAGTACTTC. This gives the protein CASSSYRFSYEQYF.